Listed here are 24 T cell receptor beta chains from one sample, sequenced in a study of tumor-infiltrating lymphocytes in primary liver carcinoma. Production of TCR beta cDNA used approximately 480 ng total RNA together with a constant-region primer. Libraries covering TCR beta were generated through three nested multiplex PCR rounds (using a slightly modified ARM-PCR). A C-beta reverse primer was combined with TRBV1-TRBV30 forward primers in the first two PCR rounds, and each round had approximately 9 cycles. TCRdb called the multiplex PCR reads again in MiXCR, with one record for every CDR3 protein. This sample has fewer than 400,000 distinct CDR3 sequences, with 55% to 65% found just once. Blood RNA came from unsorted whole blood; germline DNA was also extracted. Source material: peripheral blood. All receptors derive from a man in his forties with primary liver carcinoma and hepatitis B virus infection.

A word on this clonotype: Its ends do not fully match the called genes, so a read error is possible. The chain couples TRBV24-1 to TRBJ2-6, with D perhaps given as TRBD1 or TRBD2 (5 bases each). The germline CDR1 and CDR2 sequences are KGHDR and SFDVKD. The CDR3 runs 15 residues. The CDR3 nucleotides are TGTGCCACATCCGGGGCCTTCTCTGGGACCAACGTCCTGACTTTC. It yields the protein CATSGAFSGTNVLTF.

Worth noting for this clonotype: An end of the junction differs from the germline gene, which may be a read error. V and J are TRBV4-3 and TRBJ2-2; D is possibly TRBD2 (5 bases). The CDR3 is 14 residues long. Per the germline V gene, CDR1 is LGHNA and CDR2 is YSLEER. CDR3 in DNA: TGCGACAGCAGCCAAGGGCGGGTAGTCGGGGAGCTGTTTTTT. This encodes CDSSQGRVVGELFF.

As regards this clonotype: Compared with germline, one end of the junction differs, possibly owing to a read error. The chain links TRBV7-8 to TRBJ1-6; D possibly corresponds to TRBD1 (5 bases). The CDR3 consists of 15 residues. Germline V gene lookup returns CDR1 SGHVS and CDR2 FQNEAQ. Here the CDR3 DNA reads TGTGCCAGCAGCTTATGGGGGAGCGATAATTCATCCCTCCACTTT. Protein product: CASSLWGSDNSSLHF. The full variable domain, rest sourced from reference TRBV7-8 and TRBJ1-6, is GAGVSQSPRYKVAKRGQDVALRCDPISGHVSLFWYQQALGQGPEFLTYFQNEAQLDKSGLPSDRFFAERPEGSVSTLKIQRTQQEDSAVYLCASSLWGSDNSSLHFGNGTRLTVT.

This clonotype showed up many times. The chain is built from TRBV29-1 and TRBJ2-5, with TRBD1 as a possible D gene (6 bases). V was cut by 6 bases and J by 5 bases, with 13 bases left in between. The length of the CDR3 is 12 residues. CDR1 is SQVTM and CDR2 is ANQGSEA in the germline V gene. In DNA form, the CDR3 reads TGCAGCGTCCTAACAGGGATGGAGACCCAGTACTTC. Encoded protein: CSVLTGMETQYF. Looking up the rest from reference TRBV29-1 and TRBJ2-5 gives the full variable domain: SAVISQKPSRDICQRGTSLTIQCQVDSQVTMMFWYRQQPGQSLTLIATANQGSEATYESGFVIDKFPISRPNLTFSTLTVSNMSPEDSSIYLCSVLTGMETQYFGPGTRLLVL.

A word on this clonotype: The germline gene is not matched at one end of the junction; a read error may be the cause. CDR3 in DNA: TGTGACAGCAGTCCACAAGGGCCACCCATATATTTT. It codes for CDSSPQGPPIYF. The chain joins TRBV6-6 to TRBJ1-3; no clear D gene. The CDR3 sequence is 12 residues long. Germline-derived CDR1 and CDR2 are MNHNY and SVGAGI (reference sequence).

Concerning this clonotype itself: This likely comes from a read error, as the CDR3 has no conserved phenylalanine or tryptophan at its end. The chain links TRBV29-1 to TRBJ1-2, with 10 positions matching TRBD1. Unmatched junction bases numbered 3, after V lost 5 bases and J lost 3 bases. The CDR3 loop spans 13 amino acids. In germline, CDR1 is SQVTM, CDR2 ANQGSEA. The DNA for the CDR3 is TGCAGCGTTCGGACAGGGGGTGACTATGGCTACACCCTC. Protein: CSVRTGGDYGYTL.

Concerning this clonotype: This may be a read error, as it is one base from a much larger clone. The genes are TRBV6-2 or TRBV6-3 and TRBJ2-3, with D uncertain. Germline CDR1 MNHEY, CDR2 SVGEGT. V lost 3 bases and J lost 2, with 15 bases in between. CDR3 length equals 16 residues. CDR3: CASSYLVTSNTDTQYF. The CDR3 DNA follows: TGTGCCAGCAGTTATCTCGTGACTTCGAACACAGATACGCAGTATTTT.

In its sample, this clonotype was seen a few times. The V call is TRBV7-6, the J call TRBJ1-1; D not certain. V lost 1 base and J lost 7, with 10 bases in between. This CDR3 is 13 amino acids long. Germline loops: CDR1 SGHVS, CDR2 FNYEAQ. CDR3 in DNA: TGTGCCAGCAGCTTAGTGTATAGGCGTGAAGCTTTCTTT. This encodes CASSLVYRREAFF.

CDR3 nucleotides: TGTGCCAGCAGCTACAGGGCATCTCTAACTGAAGCTTTCTTT. Amino acids: CASSYRASLTEAFF. The chain is built from TRBV11-1 and TRBJ1-1, with D possibly matching TRBD1 (6 bases). The V and J ends lost 4 bases and 5 bases respectively, with 14 bases between them. Germline V lookup: CDR1 SGHAT, CDR2 FQDESV (reference sequence). The CDR3 has 14 residues. Full variable domain (outside the CDR3, taken from reference TRBV11-1 and TRBJ1-1): EAEVAQSPRYKITEKSQAVAFWCDPISGHATLYWYRQILGQGPELLVQFQDESVVDDSQLPKDRFSAERLKGVDSTLKIQPAELGDSAMYLCASSYRASLTEAFFGQGTRLTVV.

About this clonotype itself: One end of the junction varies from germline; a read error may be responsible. This CDR3 is CVSSLGSSGVNVLTF. CDR3 nucleotide sequence: TGTGTCAGCAGCTTAGGTTCCTCTGGGGTCAACGTCCTGACTTTC. The chain combines TRBV11-1 with TRBJ2-6; D gene unclear. Germline V lookup: CDR1 SGHAT, CDR2 FQDESV (reference sequence). This CDR3 has 15 amino acids.

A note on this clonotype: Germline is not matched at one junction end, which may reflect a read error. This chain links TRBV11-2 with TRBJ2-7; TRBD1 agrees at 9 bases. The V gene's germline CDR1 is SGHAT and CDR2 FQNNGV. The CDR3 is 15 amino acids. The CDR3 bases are TGTACCAGCACCCGGGACAGGGTGCAACCCTACGGGCAGCACTTC. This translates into CTSTRDRVQPYGQHF.

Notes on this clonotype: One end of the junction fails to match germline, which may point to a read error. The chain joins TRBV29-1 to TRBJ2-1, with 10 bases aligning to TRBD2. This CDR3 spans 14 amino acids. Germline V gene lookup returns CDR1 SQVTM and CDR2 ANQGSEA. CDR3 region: CNVTGLAGDNEQFF. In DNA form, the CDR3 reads TGCAACGTTACCGGGCTAGCGGGAGACAATGAGCAGTTCTTC.

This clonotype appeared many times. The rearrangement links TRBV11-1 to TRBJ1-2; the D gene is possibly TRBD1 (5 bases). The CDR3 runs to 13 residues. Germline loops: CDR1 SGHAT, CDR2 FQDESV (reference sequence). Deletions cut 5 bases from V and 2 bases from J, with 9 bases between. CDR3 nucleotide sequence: TGTGCCAGCAGCGCGGGACTCAACTATGGCTACACCTTC. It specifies CASSAGLNYGYTF.

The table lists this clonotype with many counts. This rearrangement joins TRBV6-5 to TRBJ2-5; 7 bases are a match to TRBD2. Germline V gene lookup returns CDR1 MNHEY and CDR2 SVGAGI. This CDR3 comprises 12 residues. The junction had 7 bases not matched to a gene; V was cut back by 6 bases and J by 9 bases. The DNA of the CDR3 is TGTGCCAGCAGCCAGATTCGGGGGGCCCAGTACTTC. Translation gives CASSQIRGAQYF.

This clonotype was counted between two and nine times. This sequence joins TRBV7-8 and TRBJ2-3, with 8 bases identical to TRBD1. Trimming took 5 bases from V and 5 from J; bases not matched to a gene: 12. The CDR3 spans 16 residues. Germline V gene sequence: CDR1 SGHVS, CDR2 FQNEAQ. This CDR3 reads CASSPRGRTGKDTQYF. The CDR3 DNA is TGTGCCAGCAGCCCCCGCGGTCGGACAGGGAAAGATACGCAGTATTTT. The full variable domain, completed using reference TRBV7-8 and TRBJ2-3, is GAGVSQSPRYKVAKRGQDVALRCDPISGHVSLFWYQQALGQGPEFLTYFQNEAQLDKSGLPSDRFFAERPEGSVSTLKIQRTQQEDSAVYLCASSPRGRTGKDTQYFGPGTRLTVL.

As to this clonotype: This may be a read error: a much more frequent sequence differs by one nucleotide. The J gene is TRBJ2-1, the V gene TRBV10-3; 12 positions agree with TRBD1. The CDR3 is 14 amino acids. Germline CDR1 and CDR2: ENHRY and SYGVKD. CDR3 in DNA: TGTGCCATACGGGGACAGGGGGCTGGTAATGAGCAGTCCTTC. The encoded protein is CAIRGQGAGNEQSF.

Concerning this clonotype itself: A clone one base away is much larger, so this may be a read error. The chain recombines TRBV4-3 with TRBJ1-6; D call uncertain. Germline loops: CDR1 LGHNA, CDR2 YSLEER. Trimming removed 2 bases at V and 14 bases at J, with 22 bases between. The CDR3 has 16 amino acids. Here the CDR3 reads CASSQCVTSISGTLHF. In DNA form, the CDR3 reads TGCGCCAGCAGCCAATGTGTAACCTCCATTTCGGGAACCCTCCACTTT.

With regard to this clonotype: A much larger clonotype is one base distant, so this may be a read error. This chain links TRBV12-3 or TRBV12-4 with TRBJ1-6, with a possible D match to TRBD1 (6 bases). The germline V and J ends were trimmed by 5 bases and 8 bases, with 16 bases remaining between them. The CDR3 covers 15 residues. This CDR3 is CASSPYRGGDSPLHF. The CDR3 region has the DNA TGTGCCAGCAGTCCCTATCGAGGGGGTGATTCACCCCTCCACTTT.

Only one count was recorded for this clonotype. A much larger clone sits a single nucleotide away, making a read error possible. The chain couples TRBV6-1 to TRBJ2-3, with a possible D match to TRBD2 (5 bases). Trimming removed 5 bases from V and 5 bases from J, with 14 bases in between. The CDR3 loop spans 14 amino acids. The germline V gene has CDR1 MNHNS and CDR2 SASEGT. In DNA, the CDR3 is TGTGCCAGCAGTCTCATCGCAGGAGGAGATACGCAGTATTTT. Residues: CASSLIAGGDTQYF.

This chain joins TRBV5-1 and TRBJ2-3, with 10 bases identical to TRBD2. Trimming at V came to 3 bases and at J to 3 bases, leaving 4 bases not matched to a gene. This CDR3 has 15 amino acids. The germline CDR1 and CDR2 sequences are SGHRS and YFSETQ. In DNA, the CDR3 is TGCGCCAGCAGCTCTCCTAGCGGGAGAACAGATACGCAGTATTTT. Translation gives CASSSPSGRTDTQYF.

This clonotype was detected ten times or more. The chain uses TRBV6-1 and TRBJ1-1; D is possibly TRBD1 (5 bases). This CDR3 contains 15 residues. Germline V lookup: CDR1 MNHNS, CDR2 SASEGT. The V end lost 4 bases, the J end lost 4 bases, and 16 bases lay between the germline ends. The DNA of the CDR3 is TGTGCCAGCAGTGGACGCCAGGCGGGGCGCACTGAAGCTTTCTTT. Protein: CASSGRQAGRTEAFF.

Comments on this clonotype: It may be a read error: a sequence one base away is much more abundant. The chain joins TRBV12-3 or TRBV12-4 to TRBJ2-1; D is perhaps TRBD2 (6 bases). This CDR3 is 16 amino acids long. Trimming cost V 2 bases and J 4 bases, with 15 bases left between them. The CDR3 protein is CASSLRLARGYNEQFF. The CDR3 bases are TGTGCCAGCAGTTTAAGGCTAGCGAGAGGGTACAATGAGCAGTTCTTC.

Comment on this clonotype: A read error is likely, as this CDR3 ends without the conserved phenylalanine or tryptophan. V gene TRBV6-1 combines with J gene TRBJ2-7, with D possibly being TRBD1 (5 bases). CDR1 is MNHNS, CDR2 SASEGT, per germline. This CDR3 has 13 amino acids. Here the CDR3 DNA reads TGTGTCAGCAGTATTCAGGGCAACTACGAGCAGTACTCC. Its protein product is CVSSIQGNYEQYS.

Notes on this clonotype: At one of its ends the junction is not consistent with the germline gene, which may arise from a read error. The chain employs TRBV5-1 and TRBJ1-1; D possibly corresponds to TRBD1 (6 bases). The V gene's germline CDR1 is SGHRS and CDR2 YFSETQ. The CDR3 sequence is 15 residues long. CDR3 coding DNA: TGCGCCAGCAGTTTGGAGGCACAGGGATCCACTGAAGCTTTCTTT. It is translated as CASSLEAQGSTEAFF.